This T cell receptor (beta chain) was documented in a study of blood T cell repertoires in COVID-19. Across the study: The analysed material was cDNA or gDNA that came from T cells, B-cell-depleted T cells, or PBMCs.

Looked up from germline, CDR1 is MNHNY and CDR2 is SVGAGI (reference sequence). V lost 7 bases and J lost 5, with 12 bases in between. This CDR3 is 13 amino acids long. TCRdb's copy holds only in-frame clones and misses some; the assay was immunoSEQ multiplex PCR. The sample gives 65,000 to 75,000 clones, 87% of which show up once; roughly 28% is in the top ten. Specimen: peripheral blood. The genes are TRBV6-6 and TRBJ1-5; maybe TRBD1 (5 bases). This TCR was sampled from a woman of 80 years or more with active or convalescent COVID-19. DNA for the CDR3: TGTGCCAGCACCGGGACTTTAGATCAGCCCCAGCATTTT. The encoded protein is CASTGTLDQPQHF.